The rows below give T cell receptor beta chains drawn from one sample of a study of blood T cell repertoires in COVID-19. Sequencing was performed with immunoSEQ multiplex PCR; in TCRdb, only in-frame clones are kept and a portion is missing. Counted here are over 100,000 clones, more than 65% occurring once; the ten biggest clones make up roughly 7.9%. The sequenced material came from peripheral blood. Receptor source: a woman older than 75 with active or convalescent COVID-19. Each CDR3 is given with its conserved first and last residue. D genes are given only for firm matches. Clone size is given for some rows only: seen once, a few or many times, or a class if the clone is expanded.

NA	TRBJ1-5	15	TRBV18	once	TGTGCCAGCTCACCAGACACCCATAGCAATCAGCCCCAGCATTTT	CASSPDTHSNQPQHF
TRBD2	TRBJ2-3	17	TRBV9	NA	TGTGCCAGCAGCCCTAGGACTAGCGGGACTAGCACAGATACGCAGTATTTT	CASSPRTSGTSTDTQYF
TRBD2	TRBJ2-5	17	TRBV5-1	NA	TGCGCCAGCAGCTTGGGACAGGGTTTAGCGGGAGGAGAGACCCAGTACTTC	CASSLGQGLAGGETQYF
TRBD1	TRBJ1-5	13	TRBV2	NA	TGTGCCAGCAACGACAGGGGCAATCAGCCCCAGCATTTT	CASNDRGNQPQHF
NA	TRBJ1-6	19	TRBV15	NA	TGTGCCACCAGCAGAGAAGGGAAGGACCTAACCCAGCGGGGTTCACCCCTCCACTTT	CATSREGKDLTQRGSPLHF
TRBD2	TRBJ2-1	12	TRBV7-9	NA	TGTGCCAGCAGCCCGACTAGCGACCAACAGTTCTTC	CASSPTSDQQFF
NA	TRBJ1-4	14	TRBV2	once	TGTGCCAGCAGTGAACAGGGGATGAATGAAAAACTGTTTTTT	CASSEQGMNEKLFF
NA	TRBJ1-6	14	TRBV11-2	NA	TGTGCCAGCAGCTTAGGGCAGCGAGGTTCACCCCTCCACTTT	CASSLGQRGSPLHF
TRBD1	TRBJ1-6	12	TRBV28	medium-sized	TGTGCCAGCAGTTATGGGGCCGGGACAGTTCACTTT	CASSYGAGTVHF
TRBD1	TRBJ2-7	16	TRBV23-1	once	TGCGCCAGCAGTCAATCGGACAGGGCAAGCCTCTACGAGCAGTACTTC	CASSQSDRASLYEQYF
NA	TRBJ1-4	13	TRBV28	NA	TGTGCCAGCAGATTGGATCAGGATGAAAAACTGTTTTTT	CASRLDQDEKLFF
TRBD2	TRBJ2-1	14	TRBV30	few	TGTGCCTGGAGTGTGAGCGGGACCTACAATGAGCAGTTCTTC	CAWSVSGTYNEQFF
TRBD2	TRBJ2-2	16	TRBV7-3	NA	TGTGCCAGCAGCTCCCTAGCGGGAGTCGACACCGGGGAGCTGTTTTTT	CASSSLAGVDTGELFF
NA	TRBJ2-5	13	TRBV2	NA	TGTGCCAGCAGTGAGGGGGCGCGAGAGACCCAGTACTTC	CASSEGARETQYF
NA	TRBJ2-3	14	TRBV19	NA	TGTGCCAGTAGTATTCGACGGAGTACAGATACGCAGTATTTT	CASSIRRSTDTQYF
NA	TRBJ2-1	13	TRBV7-3	NA	TGTGCCAGCAGCTCTGGGGCGTGGAATGAGCAGTTCTTC	CASSSGAWNEQFF
TRBD1	TRBJ1-1	12	TRBV6-5	NA	TGTGCCAGCAGGACCGGGACAGGGAGAGCTTTCTTT	CASRTGTGRAFF
NA	TRBJ2-3	13	TRBV28	NA	TGTGCCAGCAGTTCCCTACCCACAGATACGCAGTATTTT	CASSSLPTDTQYF
NA	TRBJ2-1	17	TRBV27	few	TGTGCCAGCAGTTTAATTGCGGTATCGGGAGCTGGCAATGAGCAGTTCTTC	CASSLIAVSGAGNEQFF
NA	TRBJ2-1	15	TRBV24-1	NA	TGTGCCACCAGTGATCCGGGAGCGGGTAAGGATGAGCAGTTCTTC	CATSDPGAGKDEQFF
TRBD2	TRBJ2-7	15	TRBV28	NA	TGTGCCAGCGGCCGCGGGACTAGTATTTCCAACGAGCAGTACTTC	CASGRGTSISNEQYF
TRBD1	TRBJ1-6	16	TRBV15	NA	TGTGCCACCAGCAGAGATCAAGCGGGACAGGATTCACCCCTCCACTTT	CATSRDQAGQDSPLHF
TRBD1	TRBJ2-7	14	TRBV6-5	NA	TGTGCCAGCAGTTACCAAACTACAGGGGGCGAGCAGTACTTC	CASSYQTTGGEQYF
TRBD1	TRBJ2-2	16	TRBV19	NA	TGTGCCAGTAGTTCTAACAGGGGGCGTATCACCGGGGAGCTGTTTTTT	CASSSNRGRITGELFF
NA	TRBJ2-7	14	TRBV19	NA	TGTGCCAGTAGTCCCGTGGACACCCTCTACGAGCAGTACTTC	CASSPVDTLYEQYF
NA	TRBJ1-2	14	TRBV6-5	once	TGTGCCAGCAGCCCGTATCGGGGGTTGGATGGCTACACCTTC	CASSPYRGLDGYTF
TRBD1	TRBJ1-2	14	TRBV9	NA	TGTGCCAGCAGCGTATCAGGGGGCGCAAGGGGCTACACCTTC	CASSVSGGARGYTF
TRBD1	TRBJ1-6	14	TRBV27	few	TGTGCCAGCAGTTTGGGACAGGGGGCGTTACCCCTCCACTTT	CASSLGQGALPLHF
TRBD2	TRBJ2-3	16	TRBV7-2	NA	TGTGCCAGCAGCTCCCGGACTAGCGGCCTCACAGATACGCAGTATTTT	CASSSRTSGLTDTQYF
NA	TRBJ1-1	13	TRBV2	NA	TGTGCCAGCAGTAAGAAAACTAACACTGAAGCTTTCTTT	CASSKKTNTEAFF
NA	TRBJ1-1	12	TRBV6-5	NA	TGTGCCAGTCTCCAAACCGGACAGGAAGCTTTCTTT	CASLQTGQEAFF
TRBD1	TRBJ2-6	16	TRBV6-5	NA	TGTGCCAGCAGTTACTCGGGACAGGTGCGGGCCAACGTCCTGACTTTC	CASSYSGQVRANVLTF
NA	TRBJ2-1	17	TRBV5-1	NA	TGCGCCAGCAGCTGGGGGGTTGGACGGAGACCTGATGGTGAGCAGTTCTTC	CASSWGVGRRPDGEQFF